This is a list of T cell receptor beta chains from one sample in a study of CD8 T cells in ankylosing spondylitis. TCRdb redid the calling of the 5' RACE reads with MiXCR, one entry per CDR3 protein. This table has 500,000 to 650,000 distinct CDR3 sequences, about 5.2% appearing once. Sequencing input: blood, either unsorted or a sorted T cell fraction (not recorded which). The receptors were sampled from a male donor with ankylosing spondylitis. Each CDR3 is given with its conserved first and last residue. Fields, in order: CDR3 DNA, CDR3 protein, D gene, clone size, J gene, V gene. The D gene is left open where the match is weak. Clone size appears in some rows only: once, few, many, or a class for an expanded clone.

cdr3_nt: TGTGCCAGCAGTTTTGGGGGGGCCTCGAACACTGAAGCTTTCTTT
cdr3_aa: CASSFGGASNTEAFF
d_call: -
clone_size: many
j_call: TRBJ1-1
v_call: TRBV28

cdr3_nt: TGCAGCGTTCGGGACAGGGGGCGGAACACCATATATTTT
cdr3_aa: CSVRDRGRNTIYF
d_call: TRBD1
clone_size: many
j_call: TRBJ1-3
v_call: TRBV29-1

cdr3_nt: TGTGCCAGCAGCTTAGGGGGACAGGGGAACGAGCAGTACTTC
cdr3_aa: CASSLGGQGNEQYF
d_call: TRBD1
clone_size: many
j_call: TRBJ2-7
v_call: TRBV7-6

cdr3_nt: TGTGCCAGCAGCTACTCCGGGACTGTCAATGAGCAGTTCTTC
cdr3_aa: CASSYSGTVNEQFF
d_call: -
clone_size: -
j_call: TRBJ2-1
v_call: TRBV7-6

cdr3_nt: TGCAGTGCTAGAGGTTTTCGCGACGGATCCTACGAGCAGTACTTC
cdr3_aa: CSARGFRDGSYEQYF
d_call: -
clone_size: many
j_call: TRBJ2-7
v_call: TRBV20-1

cdr3_nt: TGTGCCAGCAGTTCCCCCCTAGAAACCTTCTATGGCTACACCTTC
cdr3_aa: CASSSPLETFYGYTF
d_call: -
clone_size: many
j_call: TRBJ1-2
v_call: TRBV28

cdr3_nt: TGCAGCGTTGTTTTGAGAGAGACCCAGTACTTC
cdr3_aa: CSVVLRETQYF
d_call: -
clone_size: many
j_call: TRBJ2-5
v_call: TRBV29-1

cdr3_nt: TGTGCCAGCAGCCAAGGGGACAGCCTATATAATTCACCCCTCCACTTT
cdr3_aa: CASSQGDSLYNSPLHF
d_call: TRBD1
clone_size: many
j_call: TRBJ1-6
v_call: TRBV7-2

cdr3_nt: TGTGCCACCGGACTAGCGGGGAGCTCCTACGAGCAGTACTTC
cdr3_aa: CATGLAGSSYEQYF
d_call: TRBD2
clone_size: many
j_call: TRBJ2-7
v_call: TRBV6-1

cdr3_nt: TGTGCCAGCAGCTCGAGCGTTAACCGATTCACAGATACGCAGTATTTT
cdr3_aa: CASSSSVNRFTDTQYF
d_call: -
clone_size: few
j_call: TRBJ2-3
v_call: TRBV11-2

cdr3_nt: TGTGCCATCGGAACCGGGACTAGCGGGGGAAATGAGCAGTTCTTC
cdr3_aa: CAIGTGTSGGNEQFF
d_call: TRBD2
clone_size: many
j_call: TRBJ2-1
v_call: TRBV10-3

cdr3_nt: TGCGCCAGCAGCGCCGTACTAGCGGGAGGTTGGAATGAGCAGTTCTTC
cdr3_aa: CASSAVLAGGWNEQFF
d_call: TRBD2
clone_size: -
j_call: TRBJ2-1
v_call: TRBV5-1

cdr3_nt: TGCAGTGCTAGAACCGTAGCGGGAGCGGGGGATACGCAGTATTTT
cdr3_aa: CSARTVAGAGDTQYF
d_call: TRBD2
clone_size: many
j_call: TRBJ2-3
v_call: TRBV20-1

cdr3_nt: TGCAGCGTCGGACTAGCGGGAAACACAGATACGCAGTATTTT
cdr3_aa: CSVGLAGNTDTQYF
d_call: TRBD2
clone_size: many
j_call: TRBJ2-3
v_call: TRBV29-1

cdr3_nt: TGTGCCAGCAGCCGCAGGGGCTCCTTGGAGCAGTACTTC
cdr3_aa: CASSRRGSLEQYF
d_call: -
clone_size: many
j_call: TRBJ2-7
v_call: TRBV7-9

cdr3_nt: TGCGCCAGCAGCTTAGTGGTGGAGAACACTGAAGCTTTCTTT
cdr3_aa: CASSLVVENTEAFF
d_call: -
clone_size: many
j_call: TRBJ1-1
v_call: TRBV5-1

cdr3_nt: TGTGCCAGCAGCTTAGGCCTCACAACAGGGTACGAGCAGTACTTC
cdr3_aa: CASSLGLTTGYEQYF
d_call: -
clone_size: many
j_call: TRBJ2-7
v_call: TRBV7-2

cdr3_nt: TGTGCCAGCAGCCAAGCGGCAGCGGGAGTCTACAATGAGCAGTTCTTC
cdr3_aa: CASSQAAAGVYNEQFF
d_call: TRBD2
clone_size: many
j_call: TRBJ2-1
v_call: TRBV3-1

cdr3_nt: TGTGCCAGCAGCTTCCTGTTGGTGGATCTCACAGATACGCAGTATTTT
cdr3_aa: CASSFLLVDLTDTQYF
d_call: -
clone_size: many
j_call: TRBJ2-3
v_call: TRBV5-6

cdr3_nt: TGCAGTGCCCCTACCCCACGAGGAAGCCAGCCCCAGCATTTT
cdr3_aa: CSAPTPRGSQPQHF
d_call: -
clone_size: many
j_call: TRBJ1-5
v_call: TRBV20-1

cdr3_nt: TGTGCCAGCAGCTTAGCGGGCATAGTCGCGGCAACTAATGAAAAACTGTTTTTT
cdr3_aa: CASSLAGIVAATNEKLFF
d_call: -
clone_size: -
j_call: TRBJ1-4
v_call: TRBV11-1

cdr3_nt: TGTGCCAGCAGCAAAGTAAACGGGACGGTCGGTAAGAACACCGGGGAGCTGTTTTTT
cdr3_aa: CASSKVNGTVGKNTGELFF
d_call: -
clone_size: -
j_call: TRBJ2-2
v_call: TRBV21-1

cdr3_nt: TGTGCCAGCGTTGGGACAGGGGGCACCGGGGAGCTGTTTTTT
cdr3_aa: CASVGTGGTGELFF
d_call: TRBD1
clone_size: few
j_call: TRBJ2-2
v_call: TRBV2

cdr3_nt: TGTGCCAGCAGCCAAGATCTTGTGAGCCTTCTGAACACTGAAGCTTTCTTT
cdr3_aa: CASSQDLVSLLNTEAFF
d_call: -
clone_size: many
j_call: TRBJ1-1
v_call: TRBV4-2

cdr3_nt: TGTGCCAGCGCCGTGGTTGGGGAGACCCAGTACTTC
cdr3_aa: CASAVVGETQYF
d_call: -
clone_size: many
j_call: TRBJ2-5
v_call: TRBV2

cdr3_nt: TGTGCCAGCAGCTTAGACAGGAGTTCAGAAAAACTGTTTTTT
cdr3_aa: CASSLDRSSEKLFF
d_call: -
clone_size: many
j_call: TRBJ1-4
v_call: TRBV11-2

cdr3_nt: TGTGCCAGCAGTGAAGTAACTGACACAGATACGCAGTATTTT
cdr3_aa: CASSEVTDTDTQYF
d_call: -
clone_size: many
j_call: TRBJ2-3
v_call: TRBV2

cdr3_nt: TGTGCCAGCAGCTTAGAACAGAACACTGAAGCTTTCTTT
cdr3_aa: CASSLEQNTEAFF
d_call: -
clone_size: many
j_call: TRBJ1-1
v_call: TRBV7-6

cdr3_nt: TGCAGTGCTAGGAGGGCGGGTATAAACACCGGGGAGCTGTTTTTT
cdr3_aa: CSARRAGINTGELFF
d_call: -
clone_size: many
j_call: TRBJ2-2
v_call: TRBV20-1

cdr3_nt: TGTGCCAGCAGTCCCCGCCGTTCGGCGAACACCGGGGAGCTGTTTTTT
cdr3_aa: CASSPRRSANTGELFF
d_call: -
clone_size: -
j_call: TRBJ2-2
v_call: TRBV7-2

cdr3_nt: TGTGCCAGCAGCTCCTTAGCGGGAGGGAACTACAATGAGCAGTTCTTC
cdr3_aa: CASSSLAGGNYNEQFF
d_call: TRBD2
clone_size: many
j_call: TRBJ2-1
v_call: TRBV5-5

cdr3_nt: TGTGCCAGCAGCTTAGAAGTAGCGAGCGGGGAGCTGTTTTTT
cdr3_aa: CASSLEVASGELFF
d_call: -
clone_size: few
j_call: TRBJ2-2
v_call: TRBV7-6

cdr3_nt: TGCGCCAGCTCCAATGGGGAGCAGTACTTC
cdr3_aa: CASSNGEQYF
d_call: -
clone_size: many
j_call: TRBJ2-7
v_call: TRBV10-2

cdr3_nt: TGTGCCAGCAGCCAGGGGGCTCATGACACTGAAGCTTTCTTT
cdr3_aa: CASSQGAHDTEAFF
d_call: -
clone_size: many
j_call: TRBJ1-1
v_call: TRBV4-2

cdr3_nt: TGCGCCAGCAGCCCGGGGACAGGAGGGCAGTACTTC
cdr3_aa: CASSPGTGGQYF
d_call: TRBD1
clone_size: many
j_call: TRBJ2-7
v_call: TRBV5-1

cdr3_nt: TGTGCCAGCAGGCGACCGGGATCTCAAGAGACCCAGTACTTC
cdr3_aa: CASRRPGSQETQYF
d_call: -
clone_size: many
j_call: TRBJ2-5
v_call: TRBV6-2/TRBV6-3

cdr3_nt: TGCGCCAGCAGCCCCTGGGGGCCAAGGGACGAGCAGTACTTC
cdr3_aa: CASSPWGPRDEQYF
d_call: -
clone_size: many
j_call: TRBJ2-7
v_call: TRBV5-1

cdr3_nt: TGTGCCAGCAGCCCGAAAGGGGCCGCCTGGGAGACCCAGTACTTC
cdr3_aa: CASSPKGAAWETQYF
d_call: -
clone_size: many
j_call: TRBJ2-5
v_call: TRBV6-1

cdr3_nt: TGCAGTGCTAGAGCTGGCAACATAGGAGAGACCCAGTACTTC
cdr3_aa: CSARAGNIGETQYF
d_call: -
clone_size: many
j_call: TRBJ2-5
v_call: TRBV20-1

cdr3_nt: TGTGCCAGCACCCCGATCGTAGGAGAAGCTTTCTTT
cdr3_aa: CASTPIVGEAFF
d_call: -
clone_size: many
j_call: TRBJ1-1
v_call: TRBV9